Listed below are T cell receptor beta chains from one sample, sequenced in a study of OX40 agonist ivuxolimab in advanced cancers. Assay used: immunoSEQ multiplex PCR; TCRdb lists only in-frame clones, some missing. The table shows approximately 58,000 clones, with about 91% occurring only once. The sample in question was CD4+ or CD8+ T cells sorted from blood, obtained in a trial of the OX40 agonist ivuxolimab. The receptors here all came from an adult with an advanced solid tumor such as melanoma, head and neck, liver or kidney cancer. CDR3s include the opening cysteine and the closing phenylalanine or tryptophan. A D gene is named only where the DNA matches it firmly. Expanded clones get a size class; other rows say once, few or many, or leave the size out.

CDR3 length: 17; D gene: -; J gene: TRBJ1-2; clone size: -; V gene: TRBV5-5; CDR3 protein: CASSLAGVSDLNYGYTF; CDR3 DNA: TGTGCCAGCAGCTTGGCCGGCGTCAGCGACCTTAACTATGGCTACACCTTC
CDR3 length: 12; D gene: -; J gene: TRBJ2-3; clone size: -; V gene: TRBV9; CDR3 protein: CASSDDTDTQYF; CDR3 DNA: TGTGCCAGCAGCGACGACACAGATACGCAGTATTTT
CDR3 length: 14; D gene: TRBD2; J gene: TRBJ2-7; clone size: -; V gene: TRBV4-1; CDR3 protein: CASSQVSSGYEQYF; CDR3 DNA: TGCGCCAGCAGCCAAGTTTCTAGCGGATACGAGCAGTACTTC
CDR3 length: 13; D gene: -; J gene: TRBJ2-7; clone size: -; V gene: TRBV7-9; CDR3 protein: CASSNTNTYEQYF; CDR3 DNA: TGTGCCAGCAGCAACACAAACACCTACGAGCAGTACTTC
CDR3 length: 14; D gene: -; J gene: TRBJ1-5; clone size: -; V gene: TRBV6-1; CDR3 protein: CASSKTVLSQPQHF; CDR3 DNA: TGTGCCAGCAGTAAGACAGTCCTCAGCCAGCCCCAGCATTTT
CDR3 length: 19; D gene: TRBD2; J gene: TRBJ2-5; clone size: once; V gene: TRBV11-2; CDR3 protein: CASSFNWEGSGRDQETQYF; CDR3 DNA: TGTGCCAGCAGCTTCAATTGGGAAGGGAGCGGGAGGGACCAAGAGACCCAGTACTTC
CDR3 length: 12; D gene: -; J gene: TRBJ1-5; clone size: -; V gene: TRBV27; CDR3 protein: CASGVVGQPQHF; CDR3 DNA: TGTGCCAGCGGGGTGGTCGGTCAGCCCCAGCATTTT
CDR3 length: 15; D gene: TRBD1; J gene: TRBJ1-1; clone size: -; V gene: TRBV7-9; CDR3 protein: CASSLAGTGVPEAFF; CDR3 DNA: TGTGCCAGCAGCTTGGCCGGGACAGGGGTACCTGAAGCTTTCTTT
CDR3 length: 14; D gene: -; J gene: TRBJ2-5; clone size: -; V gene: TRBV7-9; CDR3 protein: CASSLGGQEETQYF; CDR3 DNA: TGTGCCAGCAGCTTAGGAGGTCAAGAAGAGACCCAGTACTTC
CDR3 length: 15; D gene: TRBD2; J gene: TRBJ2-1; clone size: -; V gene: TRBV7-6; CDR3 protein: CASSSLAGGENEQFF; CDR3 DNA: TGTGCCAGCAGTTCCCTAGCGGGAGGAGAGAATGAGCAGTTCTTC
CDR3 length: 16; D gene: -; J gene: TRBJ2-1; clone size: -; V gene: TRBV7-6; CDR3 protein: CASSRGRESTYNEQFF; CDR3 DNA: TGTGCCAGCAGCCGCGGACGGGAGTCCACCTACAATGAGCAGTTCTTC
CDR3 length: 15; D gene: TRBD2; J gene: TRBJ2-3; clone size: -; V gene: TRBV27; CDR3 protein: CASSAGTSGGNTQYF; CDR3 DNA: TGTGCCAGCAGCGCCGGGACTAGCGGAGGGAATACGCAGTATTTT
CDR3 length: 16; D gene: TRBD1; J gene: TRBJ2-2; clone size: -; V gene: TRBV19; CDR3 protein: CASSSWDSANTGELFF; CDR3 DNA: TGTGCCAGTAGTTCCTGGGACAGCGCGAACACCGGGGAGCTGTTTTTT
CDR3 length: 16; D gene: -; J gene: TRBJ2-7; clone size: -; V gene: TRBV5-6; CDR3 protein: CASSLALGTSPYEQYF; CDR3 DNA: TGTGCCAGCAGCTTGGCCCTAGGGACTTCCCCCTACGAGCAGTACTTC
CDR3 length: 16; D gene: TRBD2; J gene: TRBJ2-5; clone size: -; V gene: TRBV4-1; CDR3 protein: CASSQDGLAGGETQYF; CDR3 DNA: TGCGCCAGCAGCCAAGATGGACTAGCGGGGGGGGAGACCCAGTACTTC
CDR3 length: 17; D gene: TRBD1; J gene: TRBJ1-2; clone size: -; V gene: TRBV29-1; CDR3 protein: CSVDPRTGQGGNYGYTF; CDR3 DNA: TGCAGCGTTGATCCTAGGACCGGACAGGGAGGTAACTATGGCTACACCTTC
CDR3 length: 14; D gene: TRBD1; J gene: TRBJ2-1; clone size: -; V gene: TRBV27; CDR3 protein: CASSSGGPYNEQFF; CDR3 DNA: TGTGCCAGCAGCTCAGGGGGCCCCTACAATGAGCAGTTCTTC
CDR3 length: 15; D gene: -; J gene: TRBJ2-3; clone size: -; V gene: TRBV12-5; CDR3 protein: CASGLPTKRSDTQYF; CDR3 DNA: TGTGCTAGTGGTTTGCCCACGAAGCGGTCGGATACGCAGTATTTT
CDR3 length: 14; D gene: TRBD1; J gene: TRBJ2-2; clone size: -; V gene: TRBV14; CDR3 protein: CASRTGASTGELFF; CDR3 DNA: TGTGCCAGCAGGACAGGGGCGAGCACCGGGGAGCTGTTTTTT
CDR3 length: 16; D gene: -; J gene: TRBJ2-1; clone size: -; V gene: TRBV11-2; CDR3 protein: CASSLLGAVSFNEQFF; CDR3 DNA: TGTGCCAGCAGCCTCTTGGGGGCAGTAAGCTTCAATGAGCAGTTCTTC
CDR3 length: 11; D gene: -; J gene: TRBJ1-1; clone size: -; V gene: TRBV2; CDR3 protein: CASRSVTEAFF; CDR3 DNA: TGTGCCAGCAGGAGTGTTACTGAAGCTTTCTTT
CDR3 length: 13; D gene: -; J gene: TRBJ1-2; clone size: -; V gene: TRBV5-1; CDR3 protein: CASSSDPYYGYTF; CDR3 DNA: TGCGCCAGCAGCTCGGACCCTTACTATGGCTACACCTTC
CDR3 length: 17; D gene: TRBD2; J gene: TRBJ2-5; clone size: once; V gene: TRBV11-2; CDR3 protein: CASSGGLAGKYQETQYF; CDR3 DNA: TGTGCCAGCAGCGGAGGACTAGCGGGGAAGTACCAAGAGACCCAGTACTTC
CDR3 length: 16; D gene: TRBD1; J gene: TRBJ2-3; clone size: -; V gene: TRBV13; CDR3 protein: CASSSTLQGARYTQYF; CDR3 DNA: TGTGCCAGCAGCTCAACTCTCCAGGGGGCCCGATATACGCAGTATTTT
CDR3 length: 13; D gene: -; J gene: TRBJ2-7; clone size: few; V gene: TRBV10-3; CDR3 protein: CAISDPTGYEQYF; CDR3 DNA: TGTGCCATCAGTGACCCGACAGGCTACGAGCAGTACTTC
CDR3 length: 14; D gene: -; J gene: TRBJ2-7; clone size: medium-sized; V gene: TRBV7-3; CDR3 protein: CASSPTLERYEQYF; CDR3 DNA: TGTGCCAGCAGCCCCACTCTAGAGCGCTACGAGCAGTACTTC
CDR3 length: 14; D gene: TRBD2; J gene: TRBJ2-7; clone size: -; V gene: TRBV14; CDR3 protein: CASSPPAGGYEQYF; CDR3 DNA: TGTGCCAGCAGCCCCCCAGCGGGAGGCTACGAGCAGTACTTC
CDR3 length: 19; D gene: TRBD2; J gene: TRBJ2-1; clone size: -; V gene: TRBV28; CDR3 protein: CASSLFLLAGGPVYNEQFF; CDR3 DNA: TGTGCCAGCAGTTTATTCCTACTAGCGGGAGGGCCGGTTTACAATGAGCAGTTCTTC
CDR3 length: 18; D gene: TRBD2; J gene: TRBJ2-7; clone size: -; V gene: TRBV29-1; CDR3 protein: CSVKSGLAGDLGGYEQYF; CDR3 DNA: TGCAGCGTAAAAAGCGGACTAGCGGGAGACTTGGGGGGCTACGAGCAGTACTTC
CDR3 length: 14; D gene: -; J gene: TRBJ1-5; clone size: -; V gene: TRBV27; CDR3 protein: CASSRRGDYQPQHF; CDR3 DNA: TGTGCCAGCAGTCGTCGGGGGGACTATCAGCCCCAGCATTTT
CDR3 length: 16; D gene: TRBD1; J gene: TRBJ2-5; clone size: -; V gene: TRBV7-8; CDR3 protein: CASSYPSDRFQETQYF; CDR3 DNA: TGTGCCAGCAGCTACCCATCGGACAGGTTCCAGGAGACCCAGTACTTC
CDR3 length: 19; D gene: TRBD2; J gene: TRBJ2-3; clone size: -; V gene: TRBV4-3; CDR3 protein: CASSRGLAGGPWSTDTQYF; CDR3 DNA: TGCGCCAGCAGCCGGGGACTAGCGGGAGGGCCGTGGAGCACAGATACGCAGTATTTT
CDR3 length: 17; D gene: -; J gene: TRBJ2-7; clone size: -; V gene: TRBV11-2; CDR3 protein: CASSLVTGPKSSYEQYF; CDR3 DNA: TGTGCCAGCAGCTTAGTTACAGGGCCGAAGAGTTCCTACGAGCAGTACTTC
CDR3 length: 16; D gene: -; J gene: TRBJ1-2; clone size: -; V gene: TRBV5-1; CDR3 protein: CASSLASDSDSYGYTF; CDR3 DNA: TGCGCCAGCAGCTTGGCCTCCGACAGCGACAGCTATGGCTACACCTTC
CDR3 length: 14; D gene: -; J gene: TRBJ2-1; clone size: -; V gene: TRBV6-5; CDR3 protein: CASSLEGTGIEQFF; CDR3 DNA: TGTGCCAGCAGTTTGGAAGGGACGGGCATTGAGCAGTTCTTC
CDR3 length: 15; D gene: TRBD2; J gene: TRBJ2-3; clone size: -; V gene: TRBV28; CDR3 protein: CASSTRRGGTDTQYF; CDR3 DNA: TGTGCCAGCAGCACGAGACGGGGAGGGACAGATACGCAGTATTTT
CDR3 length: 13; D gene: -; J gene: TRBJ2-5; clone size: few; V gene: TRBV7-6; CDR3 protein: CASSLFGAETQYF; CDR3 DNA: TGTGCCAGCAGCTTATTTGGAGCAGAGACCCAGTACTTC
CDR3 length: 17; D gene: -; J gene: TRBJ1-6; clone size: -; V gene: TRBV15; CDR3 protein: CATSRDLGFSDNSPLHF; CDR3 DNA: TGTGCCACCAGCAGAGATCTAGGCTTCTCGGATAATTCACCCCTCCACTTT
CDR3 length: 17; D gene: TRBD2; J gene: TRBJ2-5; clone size: -; V gene: TRBV13; CDR3 protein: CASSPGLAGVIQETQYF; CDR3 DNA: TGTGCCAGCAGCCCCGGACTAGCGGGAGTAATCCAAGAGACCCAGTACTTC
CDR3 length: 14; D gene: -; J gene: TRBJ2-7; clone size: -; V gene: TRBV4-1; CDR3 protein: CASSQDLRGYEQYF; CDR3 DNA: TGCGCCAGCAGCCAAGATTTGCGGGGCTACGAGCAGTACTTC
CDR3 length: 15; D gene: -; J gene: TRBJ2-1; clone size: -; V gene: TRBV11-2; CDR3 protein: CASSSGRGGEPEQFF; CDR3 DNA: TGTGCCAGCAGCTCCGGCCGTGGCGGGGAGCCTGAGCAGTTCTTC
CDR3 length: 15; D gene: -; J gene: TRBJ2-1; clone size: -; V gene: TRBV6-5; CDR3 protein: CASSYDPPSYNEQFF; CDR3 DNA: TGTGCCAGCAGTTACGATCCCCCCTCCTACAATGAGCAGTTCTTC
CDR3 length: 15; D gene: -; J gene: TRBJ1-5; clone size: -; V gene: TRBV10-3; CDR3 protein: CAISESPISNQPQHF; CDR3 DNA: TGTGCCATCAGTGAGTCCCCGATTAGCAATCAGCCCCAGCATTTT
CDR3 length: 16; D gene: -; J gene: TRBJ2-7; clone size: -; V gene: TRBV29-1; CDR3 protein: CSVGGPDGASSYEQYF; CDR3 DNA: TGCAGCGTTGGGGGACCGGACGGCGCGAGCTCCTACGAGCAGTACTTC
CDR3 length: 16; D gene: TRBD2; J gene: TRBJ2-1; clone size: -; V gene: TRBV7-9; CDR3 protein: CASSQRTGTSFDEQFF; CDR3 DNA: TGTGCCAGCAGTCAGCGGACCGGGACTAGTTTCGATGAGCAGTTCTTC
CDR3 length: 15; D gene: -; J gene: TRBJ2-1; clone size: -; V gene: TRBV7-9; CDR3 protein: CASSSFDSSYNEQFF; CDR3 DNA: TGTGCCAGCAGCTCCTTCGACAGCTCCTACAATGAGCAGTTCTTC
CDR3 length: 16; D gene: TRBD1; J gene: TRBJ2-7; clone size: -; V gene: TRBV19; CDR3 protein: CATRDRATSPSSEQYF; CDR3 DNA: TGTGCCACCCGGGACAGGGCCACTAGCCCCAGCTCCGAGCAGTACTTC
CDR3 length: 14; D gene: -; J gene: TRBJ2-1; clone size: -; V gene: TRBV11-3; CDR3 protein: CASSFDVGANEQFF; CDR3 DNA: TGTGCCAGCAGCTTCGACGTAGGGGCCAATGAGCAGTTCTTC
CDR3 length: 12; D gene: -; J gene: TRBJ1-1; clone size: -; V gene: TRBV5-1; CDR3 protein: CASSETGTEAFF; CDR3 DNA: TGCGCCAGCAGCGAAACAGGGACTGAAGCTTTCTTT
CDR3 length: 16; D gene: -; J gene: TRBJ2-2; clone size: -; V gene: TRBV5-4; CDR3 protein: CASSLRREVGTGELFF; CDR3 DNA: TGTGCCAGCAGCTTGAGGCGGGAAGTAGGTACCGGGGAGCTGTTTTTT
CDR3 length: 13; D gene: TRBD2; J gene: TRBJ2-5; clone size: -; V gene: TRBV19; CDR3 protein: CASTPTGGETQYF; CDR3 DNA: TGTGCCAGTACCCCAACGGGGGGAGAGACCCAGTACTTC
CDR3 length: 19; D gene: TRBD2; J gene: TRBJ2-7; clone size: once; V gene: TRBV7-2; CDR3 protein: CASSLEGVELAGGSYEQYF; CDR3 DNA: TGTGCCAGCAGCTTAGAGGGGGTTGAGTTAGCGGGAGGGTCCTACGAGCAGTACTTC
CDR3 length: 15; D gene: -; J gene: TRBJ2-7; clone size: -; V gene: TRBV10-3; CDR3 protein: CAISVYTANSYEQYF; CDR3 DNA: TGTGCCATCAGTGTATATACAGCAAACTCCTACGAGCAGTACTTC
CDR3 length: 13; D gene: -; J gene: TRBJ2-1; clone size: -; V gene: TRBV10-3; CDR3 protein: CAISWDLTNEQFF; CDR3 DNA: TGTGCCATCAGTTGGGACTTAACTAATGAGCAGTTCTTC
CDR3 length: 16; D gene: -; J gene: TRBJ1-5; clone size: few; V gene: TRBV21-1; CDR3 protein: CASSSQRQPSNQPQHF; CDR3 DNA: TGTGCCAGCAGCTCACAGAGACAGCCTAGCAATCAGCCCCAGCATTTT
CDR3 length: 18; D gene: TRBD2; J gene: TRBJ2-2; clone size: -; V gene: TRBV7-2; CDR3 protein: CASSLAPWREGNTGELFF; CDR3 DNA: TGTGCCAGCAGCTTAGCCCCTTGGCGGGAGGGCAACACCGGGGAGCTGTTTTTT
CDR3 length: 15; D gene: TRBD1; J gene: TRBJ2-7; clone size: -; V gene: TRBV5-4; CDR3 protein: CASSFMQGDSYEQYF; CDR3 DNA: TGTGCCAGCAGCTTCATGCAGGGGGACTCCTACGAGCAGTACTTC